This TCR beta chain came from a study of tumor and adjacent non-tumor tissue in lung cancer. Findings and caveats of the study: In normal lung, the top 100 clones were significantly more dominant than in tumor.

This sample's RNA came from whole unsorted tissue. More than 3 cm separated this lung sample from the edge of the tumor. J lost 6 bases, V lost 4 bases, and 18 bases had no gene match. The CDR3 has 17 amino acids. The library came from three nested PCR rounds adapted from ARM-PCR protocols. TCRdb re-called the multiplex PCR reads with MiXCR, one entry per CDR3 protein. This sample has roughly 43,000 distinct CDR3 sequences, with 60% found just once. A word on this clonotype: The antigen remains unidentified. As the CDR3 is not closed by the conserved phenylalanine or tryptophan, this likely results from a read error.

The sample was distant non-tumor lung tissue. This receptor was obtained from a man aged 50-59 years with non-small cell lung cancer. V gene TRBV12-3 or TRBV12-4 combines with J gene TRBJ2-7; 7 nucleotides align to TRBD2. For the CDR3, the DNA is TGTGCCAGCAGTTCTCAGAGTTCCTGGACTAGGTTTTCCGAGCAGTACCTC. As protein: CASSSQSSWTRFSEQYL.